What follows describes a single T cell receptor beta chain. Germline lookup yields CDR1 KGHSH and CDR2 LQKENI. V gave up 2 bases and J gave up 7 bases, with 12 bases separating them. This CDR3 is built from 14 residues. A v3.0 immunoSEQ assay was performed at survey level. Profiling relied on immunoSEQ multiplex PCR, and the TCRdb table lists in-frame clones only, not all of them. The table lists thousands of clones, roughly 84% of them singletons. The data belong to a study of long-term antiretroviral therapy in people with HIV. The TCR was taken from a man under 40 with HIV. This specimen consisted of unsorted PBMCs, obtained 0.3 years before starting antiretroviral therapy. This rearrangement joins TRBV18 to TRBJ1-5; possibly TRBD1 for D (5 bases). CDR3 amino acids: CASSPGGFGQPQHF. The CDR3 DNA reads TGTGCCAGCTCACCAGGGGGGTTCGGGCAGCCCCAGCATTTT.